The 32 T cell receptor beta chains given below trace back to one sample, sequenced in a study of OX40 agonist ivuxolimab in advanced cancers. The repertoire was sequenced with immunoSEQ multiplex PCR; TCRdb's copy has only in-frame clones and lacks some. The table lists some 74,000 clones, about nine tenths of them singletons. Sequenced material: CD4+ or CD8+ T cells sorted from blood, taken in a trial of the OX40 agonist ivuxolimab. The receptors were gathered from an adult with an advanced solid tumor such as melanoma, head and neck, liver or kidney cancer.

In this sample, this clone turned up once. CDR3 region: CAWSFKGALGKNIQYF. Here the CDR3 DNA reads TGTGCCTGGAGTTTTAAGGGGGCTCTGGGCAAAAACATTCAGTACTTC. The V and J genes are TRBV30 and TRBJ2-4, with TRBD1 matching over 7 bases. CDR3 size: 16 residues. V gave up 2 bases and J gave up 3 bases; unmatched junction bases: 10. Germline CDR1 and CDR2: GTSNPN and SVGIG (reference sequence). Together with reference TRBV30 and TRBJ2-4, the CDR3 gives the full variable domain: SQTIHQWPATLVQPVGSPLSLECTVEGTSNPNLYWYRQAAGRGLQLLFYSVGIGQISSEVPQNLSASRPQDRQFILSSKKLLLSDSGFYLCAWSFKGALGKNIQYFGAGTRLSVL.

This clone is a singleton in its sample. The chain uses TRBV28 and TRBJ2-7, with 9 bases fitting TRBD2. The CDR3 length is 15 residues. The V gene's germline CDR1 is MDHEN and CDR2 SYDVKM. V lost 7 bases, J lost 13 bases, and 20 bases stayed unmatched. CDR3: CASTSPSGGSWGIYF. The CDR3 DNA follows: TGTGCCAGCACTTCGCCCAGCGGGGGGTCTTGGGGGATATACTTC. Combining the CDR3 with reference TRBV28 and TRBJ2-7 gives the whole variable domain DVKVTQSSRYLVKRTGEKVFLECVQDMDHENMFWYRQDPGLGLRLIYFSYDVKMKEKGDIPEGYSVSREKKERFSLILESASTNQTSMYLCASTSPSGGSWGIYFGPGTRLTVT.

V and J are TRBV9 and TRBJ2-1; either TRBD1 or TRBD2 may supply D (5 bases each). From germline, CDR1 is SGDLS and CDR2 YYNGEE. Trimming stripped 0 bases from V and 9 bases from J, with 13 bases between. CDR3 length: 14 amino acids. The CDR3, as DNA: TGTGCCAGCAGCGTAGACCCCTATGGGGGTGAGCAGTTCTTC. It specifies CASSVDPYGGEQFF.

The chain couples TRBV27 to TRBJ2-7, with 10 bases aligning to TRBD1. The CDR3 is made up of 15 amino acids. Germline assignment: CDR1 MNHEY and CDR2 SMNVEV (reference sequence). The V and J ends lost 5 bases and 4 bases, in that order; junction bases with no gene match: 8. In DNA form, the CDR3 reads TGTGCCAGCAGTAGACCCGGGACAGGGGCATACGAGCAGTACTTC. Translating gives CASSRPGTGAYEQYF.

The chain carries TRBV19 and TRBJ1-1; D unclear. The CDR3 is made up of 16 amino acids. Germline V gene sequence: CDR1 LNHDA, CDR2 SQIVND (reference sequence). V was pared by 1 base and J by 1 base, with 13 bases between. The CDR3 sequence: CASSIGTANPNTEAFF. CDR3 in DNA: TGTGCCAGTAGTATAGGGACGGCCAACCCGAACACTGAAGCTTTCTTT. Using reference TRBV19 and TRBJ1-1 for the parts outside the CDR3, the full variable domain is DGGITQSPKYLFRKEGQNVTLSCEQNLNHDAMYWYRQDPGQGLRLIYYSQIVNDFQKGDIAEGYSVSREKKESFPLTVTSAQKNPTAFYLCASSIGTANPNTEAFFGQGTRLTVV.

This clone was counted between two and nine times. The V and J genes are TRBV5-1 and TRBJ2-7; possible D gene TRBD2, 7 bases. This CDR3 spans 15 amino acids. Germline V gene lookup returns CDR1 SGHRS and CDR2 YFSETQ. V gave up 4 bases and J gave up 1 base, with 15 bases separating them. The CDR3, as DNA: TGCGCCAGCAGCACCATAGGGGGGGAGTCCTACGAGCAGTACTTC. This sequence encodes CASSTIGGESYEQYF.

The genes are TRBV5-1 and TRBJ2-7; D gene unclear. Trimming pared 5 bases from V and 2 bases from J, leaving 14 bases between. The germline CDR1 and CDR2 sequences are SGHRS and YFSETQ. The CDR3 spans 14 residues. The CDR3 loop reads CASREIPSTYEQYF. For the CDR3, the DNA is TGCGCCAGCAGGGAAATCCCCTCTACCTACGAGCAGTACTTC. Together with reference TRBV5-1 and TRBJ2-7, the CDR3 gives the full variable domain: KAGVTQTPRYLIKTRGQQVTLSCSPISGHRSVSWYQQTPGQGLQFLFEYFSETQRNKGNFPGRFSGRQFSNSRSEMNVSTLELGDSALYLCASREIPSTYEQYFGPGTRLTVT.

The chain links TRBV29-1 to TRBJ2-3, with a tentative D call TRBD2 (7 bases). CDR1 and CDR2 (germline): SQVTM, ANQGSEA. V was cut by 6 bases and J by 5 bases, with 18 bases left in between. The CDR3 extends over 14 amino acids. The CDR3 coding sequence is TGCAGCGTGGGGGGGCAGGGGCTTGGAGATACGCAGTATTTT. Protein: CSVGGQGLGDTQYF.

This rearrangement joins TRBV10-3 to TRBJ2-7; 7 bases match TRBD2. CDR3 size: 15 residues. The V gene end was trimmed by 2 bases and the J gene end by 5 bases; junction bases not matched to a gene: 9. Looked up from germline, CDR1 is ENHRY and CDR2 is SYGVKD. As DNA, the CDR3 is TGTGCCATCAGTGAGGGGGGGGGAAGGACGAACGAGCAGTACTTC. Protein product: CAISEGGGRTNEQYF.

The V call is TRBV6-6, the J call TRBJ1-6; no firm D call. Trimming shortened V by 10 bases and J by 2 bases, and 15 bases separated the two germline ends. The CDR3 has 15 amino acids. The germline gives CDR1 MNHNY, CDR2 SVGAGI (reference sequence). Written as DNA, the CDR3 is TGTGCCACCAATCTTGAAAGGGCCTATAATTCACCCCTCCACTTT. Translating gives CATNLERAYNSPLHF.

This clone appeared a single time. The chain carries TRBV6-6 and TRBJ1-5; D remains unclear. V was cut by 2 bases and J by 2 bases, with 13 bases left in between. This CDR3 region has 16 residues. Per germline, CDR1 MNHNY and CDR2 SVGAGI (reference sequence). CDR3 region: CASSYREVRGNQPQHF. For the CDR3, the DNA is TGTGCCAGCAGTTACAGAGAGGTTAGGGGCAATCAGCCCCAGCATTTT.

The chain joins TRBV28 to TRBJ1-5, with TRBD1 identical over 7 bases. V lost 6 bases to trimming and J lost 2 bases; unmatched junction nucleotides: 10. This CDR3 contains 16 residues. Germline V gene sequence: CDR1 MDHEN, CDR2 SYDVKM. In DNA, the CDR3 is TGTGCCAGCAGGAACAGGGGTTTTGTTGGCAATCAGCCCCAGCATTTT. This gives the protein CASRNRGFVGNQPQHF.

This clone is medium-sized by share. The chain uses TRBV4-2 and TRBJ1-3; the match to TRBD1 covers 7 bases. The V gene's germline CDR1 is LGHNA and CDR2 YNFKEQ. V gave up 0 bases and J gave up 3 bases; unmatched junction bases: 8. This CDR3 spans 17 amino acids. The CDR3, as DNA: TGTGCCAGCAGCCAAGAAGCACAGGGGTCTCGTGGAAACACCATATATTTT. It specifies CASSQEAQGSRGNTIYF.

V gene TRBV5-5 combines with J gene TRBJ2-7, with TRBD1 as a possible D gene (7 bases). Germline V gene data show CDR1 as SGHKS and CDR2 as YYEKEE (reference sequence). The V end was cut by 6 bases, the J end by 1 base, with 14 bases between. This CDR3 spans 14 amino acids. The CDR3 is CASTPGGRSYEQYF. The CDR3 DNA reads TGTGCCAGCACACCAGGGGGGCGGTCCTACGAGCAGTACTTC. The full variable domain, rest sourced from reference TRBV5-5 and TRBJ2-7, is DAGVTQSPTHLIKTRGQQVTLRCSPISGHKSVSWYQQVLGQGPQFIFQYYEKEERGRGNFPDRFSARQFPNYSSELNVNALLLGDSALYLCASTPGGRSYEQYFGPGTRLTVT.

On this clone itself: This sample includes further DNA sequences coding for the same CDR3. The CDR3 protein is CASSLAGGETQYF. The CDR3 coding sequence is TGTGCCAGCAGCTTGGCGGGGGGAGAGACCCAGTACTTC. V and J are TRBV5-4 and TRBJ2-5; the match to TRBD2 covers 7 bases. Germline-derived CDR1 and CDR2 are SGHNT and YYREEE (reference sequence). V lost 0 bases to trimming and J lost 4 bases; unmatched junction nucleotides: 0. This CDR3 contains 13 residues.

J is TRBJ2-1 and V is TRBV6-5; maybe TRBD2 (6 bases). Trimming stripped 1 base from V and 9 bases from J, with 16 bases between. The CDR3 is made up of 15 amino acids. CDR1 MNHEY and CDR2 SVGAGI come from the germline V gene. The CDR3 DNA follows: TGTGCCAGCAGTTACTTGGGCGGGGACCCTGTTGAGCAGTTCTTC. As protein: CASSYLGGDPVEQFF.

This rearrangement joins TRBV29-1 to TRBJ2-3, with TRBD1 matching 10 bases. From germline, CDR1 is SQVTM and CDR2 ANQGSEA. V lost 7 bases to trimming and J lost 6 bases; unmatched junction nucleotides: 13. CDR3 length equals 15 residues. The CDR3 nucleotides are TGCAGCGCAACCAAGGGACAGGGGAGTTTGGATACGCAGTATTTT. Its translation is CSATKGQGSLDTQYF.

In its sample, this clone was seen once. In nucleotides, the CDR3 is TGTGCCAGCAGCTCCTTGGGACAGGTGGGCACAGATACGCAGTATTTT. The encoded protein is CASSSLGQVGTDTQYF. The V and J genes are TRBV7-6 and TRBJ2-3, with 8 bases identical to TRBD1. From germline, CDR1 is SGHVS and CDR2 FNYEAQ. The CDR3 length is 16 residues. With V trimmed by 4 bases and J by 1 base, 7 bases remained unmatched.

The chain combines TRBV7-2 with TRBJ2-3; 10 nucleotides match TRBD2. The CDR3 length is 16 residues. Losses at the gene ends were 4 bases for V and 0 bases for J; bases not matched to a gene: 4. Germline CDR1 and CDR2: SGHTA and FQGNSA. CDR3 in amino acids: CASSSTLAGSTDTQYF. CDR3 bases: TGTGCCAGCAGCTCGACACTAGCGGGGAGCACAGATACGCAGTATTTT.

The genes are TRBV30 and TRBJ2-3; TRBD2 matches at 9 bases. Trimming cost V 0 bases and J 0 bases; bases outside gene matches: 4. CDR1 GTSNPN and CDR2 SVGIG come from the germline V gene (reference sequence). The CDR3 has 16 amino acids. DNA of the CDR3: TGTGCCTGGAGTGTAGGGCTAGCGGGGAGCACAGATACGCAGTATTTT. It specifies CAWSVGLAGSTDTQYF.

The chain's CDR3 is CASSYSGEAFF. The CDR3 region has the DNA TGTGCCAGCAGTTACTCAGGTGAAGCTTTCTTT. This rearrangement joins TRBV6-6 to TRBJ1-1; D uncertain. The germline V gene has CDR1 MNHNY and CDR2 SVGAGI (reference sequence). CDR3 size: 11 residues. Between the trimmed V and J ends, which lost 0 bases and 7 bases, there was a span of 3 bases.

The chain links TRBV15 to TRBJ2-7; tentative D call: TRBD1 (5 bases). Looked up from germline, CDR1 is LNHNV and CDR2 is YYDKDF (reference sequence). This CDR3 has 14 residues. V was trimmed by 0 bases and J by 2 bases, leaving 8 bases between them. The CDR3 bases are TGTGCCACCAGCAGAGATCGACAGACCTACGAGCAGTACTTC. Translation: CATSRDRQTYEQYF.

The CDR3 protein is CASTPRDRTYEQYF. The DNA of the CDR3 is TGTGCCAGCACTCCCCGGGACAGGACCTACGAGCAGTACTTC. V gene TRBV28 combines with J gene TRBJ2-7, with 8 bases identical to TRBD1. CDR1 is MDHEN and CDR2 is SYDVKM in the germline V gene. Trimming at V came to 7 bases and at J to 2 bases, leaving 7 bases not matched to a gene. The CDR3 length is 14 residues.

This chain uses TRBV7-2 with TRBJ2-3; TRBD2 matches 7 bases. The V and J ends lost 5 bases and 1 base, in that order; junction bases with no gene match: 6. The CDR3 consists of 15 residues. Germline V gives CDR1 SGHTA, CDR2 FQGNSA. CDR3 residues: CASSPSGARTDTQYF. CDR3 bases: TGTGCCAGCAGCCCAAGCGGGGCCCGCACAGATACGCAGTATTTT.

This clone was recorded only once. CDR3 DNA: TGCGCCAGCAGCTTCGGGAACTCACCTGATTATGGCTACACCTTC. Encoded protein: CASSFGNSPDYGYTF. The J gene is TRBJ1-2, the V gene TRBV5-1; D uncertain. Germline V lookup: CDR1 SGHRS, CDR2 YFSETQ. The CDR3 length is 15 residues. The V and J ends lost 2 bases and 5 bases respectively, with 16 bases between them.

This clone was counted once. In DNA form, the CDR3 reads TGTGCCAGCAGTTACCGGGACAGAAATTCACCCCTCCACTTT. This translates into CASSYRDRNSPLHF. This rearrangement joins TRBV6-5 to TRBJ1-6, with 7 nucleotides matching TRBD1. Germline V lookup: CDR1 MNHEY, CDR2 SVGAGI. After removal of 2 bases from V and 7 bases from J, the junction contained 2 bases not matched to a gene. This CDR3 region has 14 residues.

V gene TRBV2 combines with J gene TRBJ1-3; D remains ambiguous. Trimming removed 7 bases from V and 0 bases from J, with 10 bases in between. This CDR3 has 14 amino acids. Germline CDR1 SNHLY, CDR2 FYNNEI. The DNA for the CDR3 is TGTGCCAGCATTTGGGGTATCTCTGGAAACACCATATATTTT. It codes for CASIWGISGNTIYF.

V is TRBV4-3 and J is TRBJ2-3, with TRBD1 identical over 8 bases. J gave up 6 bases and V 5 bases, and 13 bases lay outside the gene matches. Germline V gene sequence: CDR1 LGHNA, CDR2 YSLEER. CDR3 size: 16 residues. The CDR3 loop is CASSSIGAGGKDTQYF. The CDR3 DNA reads TGCGCCAGCAGCTCCATCGGGGCAGGGGGCAAGGATACGCAGTATTTT.

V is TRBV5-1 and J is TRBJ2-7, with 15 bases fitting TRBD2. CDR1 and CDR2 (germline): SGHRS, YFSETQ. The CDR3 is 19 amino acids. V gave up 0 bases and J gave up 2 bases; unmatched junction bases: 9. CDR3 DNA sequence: TGCGCCAGCAGCTTGGGCCGGACTAGCGGGGGGGCCGTAACCTACGAGCAGTACTTC. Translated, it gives CASSLGRTSGGAVTYEQYF.

The CDR3 spells CASSPTGGTEAFF. CDR3 coding DNA: TGTGCCAGCAGCCCTACAGGGGGCACTGAAGCTTTCTTT. The chain couples TRBV7-7 to TRBJ1-1; 8 bases map to TRBD1. Germline V gene data show CDR1 as SSHAT and CDR2 as FNYEAQ (reference sequence). V lost 5 bases to trimming and J lost 4 bases; unmatched junction nucleotides: 3. The length of the CDR3 is 13 residues.

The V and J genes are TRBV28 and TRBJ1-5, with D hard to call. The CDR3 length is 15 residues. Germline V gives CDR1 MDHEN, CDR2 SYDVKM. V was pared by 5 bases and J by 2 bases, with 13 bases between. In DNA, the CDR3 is TGTGCCAGCAGTACCGGGATAGAGCGCAATCAGCCCCAGCATTTT. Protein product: CASSTGIERNQPQHF.

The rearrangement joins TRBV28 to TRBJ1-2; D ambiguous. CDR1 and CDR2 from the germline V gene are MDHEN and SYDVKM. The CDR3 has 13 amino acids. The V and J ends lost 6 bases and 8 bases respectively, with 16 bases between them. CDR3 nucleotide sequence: TGTGCCAGCAGCCCCGCAGTTGGGTACGGCTACACCTTC. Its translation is CASSPAVGYGYTF.